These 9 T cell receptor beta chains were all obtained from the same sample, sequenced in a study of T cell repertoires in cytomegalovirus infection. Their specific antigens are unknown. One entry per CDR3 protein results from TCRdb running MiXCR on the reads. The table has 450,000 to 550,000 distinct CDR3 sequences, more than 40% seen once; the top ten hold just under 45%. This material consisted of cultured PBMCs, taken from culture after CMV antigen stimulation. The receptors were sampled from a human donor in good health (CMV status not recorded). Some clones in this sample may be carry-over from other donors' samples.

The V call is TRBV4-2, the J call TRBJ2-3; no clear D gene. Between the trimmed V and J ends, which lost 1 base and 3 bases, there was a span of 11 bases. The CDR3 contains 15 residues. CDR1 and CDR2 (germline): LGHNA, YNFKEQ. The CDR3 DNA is TGTGCCAGCAGCCAAGGGGAAGAAGGAACAGATACGCAGTATTTT. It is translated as CASSQGEEGTDTQYF.

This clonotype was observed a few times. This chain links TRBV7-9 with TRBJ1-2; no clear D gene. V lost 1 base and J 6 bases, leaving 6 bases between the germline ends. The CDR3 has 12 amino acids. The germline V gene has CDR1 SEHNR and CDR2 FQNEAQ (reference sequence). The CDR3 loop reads CASSLGPDGYTF. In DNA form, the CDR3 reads TGTGCCAGCAGCTTAGGCCCCGATGGCTACACCTTC.

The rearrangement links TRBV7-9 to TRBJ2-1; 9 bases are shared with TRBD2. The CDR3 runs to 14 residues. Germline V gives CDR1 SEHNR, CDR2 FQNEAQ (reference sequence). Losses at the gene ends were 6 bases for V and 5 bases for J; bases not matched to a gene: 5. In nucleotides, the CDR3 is TGTGCCAGCAGGTCGGGACTAGCAGACAATGAGCAGTTCTTC. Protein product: CASRSGLADNEQFF.

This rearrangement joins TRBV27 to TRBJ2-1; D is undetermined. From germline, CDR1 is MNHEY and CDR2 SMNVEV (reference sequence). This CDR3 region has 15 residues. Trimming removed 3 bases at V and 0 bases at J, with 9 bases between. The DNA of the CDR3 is TGTGCCAGCAGTTTGGTGGATAGCTCCTACAATGAGCAGTTCTTC. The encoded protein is CASSLVDSSYNEQFF.

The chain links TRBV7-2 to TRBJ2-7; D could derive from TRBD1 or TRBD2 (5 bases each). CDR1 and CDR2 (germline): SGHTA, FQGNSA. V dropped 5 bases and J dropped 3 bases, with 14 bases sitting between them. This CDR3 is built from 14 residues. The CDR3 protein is CASSIPGRYYEQYF. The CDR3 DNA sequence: TGTGCCAGCAGCATACCGGGACGGTACTACGAGCAGTACTTC.

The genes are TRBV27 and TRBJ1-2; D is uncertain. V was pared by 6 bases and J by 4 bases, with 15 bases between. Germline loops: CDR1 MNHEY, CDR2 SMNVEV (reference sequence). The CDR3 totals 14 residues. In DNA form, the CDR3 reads TGTGCCAGCAGCCGCCCGGGGTCTGGCTATGGCTACACCTTC. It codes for CASSRPGSGYGYTF.

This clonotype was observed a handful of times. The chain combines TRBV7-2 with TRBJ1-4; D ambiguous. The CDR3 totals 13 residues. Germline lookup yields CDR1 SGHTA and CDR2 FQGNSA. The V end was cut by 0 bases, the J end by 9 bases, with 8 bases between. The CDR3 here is CASSLALNQKLFF. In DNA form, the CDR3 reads TGTGCCAGCAGCTTAGCTCTAAACCAAAAACTGTTTTTT.

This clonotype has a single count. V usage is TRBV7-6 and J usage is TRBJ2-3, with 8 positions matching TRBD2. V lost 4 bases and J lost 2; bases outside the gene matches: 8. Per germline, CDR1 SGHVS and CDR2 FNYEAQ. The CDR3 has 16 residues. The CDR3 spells CASSYTSGQLTDTQYF. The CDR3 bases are TGTGCCAGCAGCTACACTAGCGGTCAACTCACAGATACGCAGTATTTT. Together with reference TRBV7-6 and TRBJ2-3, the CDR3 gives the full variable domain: GAGVSQSPRYKVTKRGQDVALRCDPISGHVSLYWYRQALGQGPEFLTYFNYEAQQDKSGLPNDRFSAERPEGSISTLTIQRTEQRDSAMYRCASSYTSGQLTDTQYFGPGTRLTVL.

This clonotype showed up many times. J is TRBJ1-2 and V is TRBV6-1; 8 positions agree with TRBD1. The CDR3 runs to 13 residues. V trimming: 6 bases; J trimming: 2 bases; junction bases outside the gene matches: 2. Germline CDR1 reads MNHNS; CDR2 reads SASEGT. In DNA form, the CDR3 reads TGTGCCAGCAGCCGGGACAGGAACTATGGCTACACCTTC. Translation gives CASSRDRNYGYTF.